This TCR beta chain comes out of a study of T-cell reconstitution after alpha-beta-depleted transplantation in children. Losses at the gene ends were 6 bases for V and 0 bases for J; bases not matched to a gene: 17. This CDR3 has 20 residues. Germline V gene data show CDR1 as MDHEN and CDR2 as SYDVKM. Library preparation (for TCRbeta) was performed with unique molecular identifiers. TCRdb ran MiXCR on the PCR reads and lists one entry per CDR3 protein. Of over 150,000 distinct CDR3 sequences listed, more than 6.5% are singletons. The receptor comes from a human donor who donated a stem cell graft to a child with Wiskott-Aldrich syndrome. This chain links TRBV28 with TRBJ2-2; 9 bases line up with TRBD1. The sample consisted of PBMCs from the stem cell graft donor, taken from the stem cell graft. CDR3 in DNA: TGTGCCAGCAGCCCTCAATATTCCCGGGACAGGGATACGAACACCGGGGAGCTGTTTTTT. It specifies CASSPQYSRDRDTNTGELFF. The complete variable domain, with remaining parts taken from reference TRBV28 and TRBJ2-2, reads DVKVTQSSRYLVKRTGEKVFLECVQDMDHENMFWYRQDPGLGLRLIYFSYDVKMKEKGDIPEGYSVSREKKERFSLILESASTNQTSMYLCASSPQYSRDRDTNTGELFFGEGSRLTVL.